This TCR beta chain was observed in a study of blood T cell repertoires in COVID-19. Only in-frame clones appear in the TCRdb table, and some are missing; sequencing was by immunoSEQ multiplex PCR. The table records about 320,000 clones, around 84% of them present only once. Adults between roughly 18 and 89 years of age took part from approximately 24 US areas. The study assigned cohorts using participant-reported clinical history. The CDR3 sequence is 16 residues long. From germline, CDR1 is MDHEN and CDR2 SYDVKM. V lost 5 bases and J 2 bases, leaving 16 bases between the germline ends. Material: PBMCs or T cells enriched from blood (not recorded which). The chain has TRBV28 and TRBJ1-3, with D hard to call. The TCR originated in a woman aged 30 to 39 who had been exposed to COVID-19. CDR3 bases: TGTGCCAGCAGTCAAAGGTGGTGGGGAGCTGGAAACACCATATATTTT. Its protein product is CASSQRWWGAGNTIYF.